The T cell receptor beta chain under discussion was sequenced for a study of response to subunit inactivated influenza vaccine. On this clonotype: Its antigen remains unknown.

Germline loops: CDR1 SGHVS, CDR2 FNYEAQ. V was clipped by 10 bases and J by 2 bases; unmatched bases: 4. There are 12 residues in the CDR3. Notes on the study in general: The authors offered the suggestion that each seasonal influenza vaccination recruits few new T cells.

TCRdb independently ran MiXCR on the RT-PCR reads; one entry per CDR3 protein. The data contain under 550,000 distinct CDR3 sequences, around 7.9% of them singletons. The material sequenced was PBMCs from blood, taken less than 30 months after vaccination. This sequence joins TRBV7-6 and TRBJ1-1; TRBD1 matches at 7 bases. The sequence came from a man aged 50-75 years who received an inactivated influenza vaccine. As DNA, the CDR3 is TGTGCCAAGACAGGGTTAAACACTGAAGCTTTCTTT. Its translation is CAKTGLNTEAFF.